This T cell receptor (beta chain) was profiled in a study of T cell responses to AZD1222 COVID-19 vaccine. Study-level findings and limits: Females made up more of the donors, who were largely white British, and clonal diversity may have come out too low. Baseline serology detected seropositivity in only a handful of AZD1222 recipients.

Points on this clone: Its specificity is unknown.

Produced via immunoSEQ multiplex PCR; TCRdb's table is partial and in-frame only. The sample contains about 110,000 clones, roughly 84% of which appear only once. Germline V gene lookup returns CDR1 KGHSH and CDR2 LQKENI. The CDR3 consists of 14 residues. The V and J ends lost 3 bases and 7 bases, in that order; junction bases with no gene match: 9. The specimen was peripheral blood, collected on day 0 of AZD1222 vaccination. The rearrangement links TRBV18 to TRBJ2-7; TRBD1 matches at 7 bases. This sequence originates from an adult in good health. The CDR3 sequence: CASSPNRGVGEQYV. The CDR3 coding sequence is TGTGCCAGCTCACCTAACAGGGGAGTGGGGGAGCAGTACGTC.